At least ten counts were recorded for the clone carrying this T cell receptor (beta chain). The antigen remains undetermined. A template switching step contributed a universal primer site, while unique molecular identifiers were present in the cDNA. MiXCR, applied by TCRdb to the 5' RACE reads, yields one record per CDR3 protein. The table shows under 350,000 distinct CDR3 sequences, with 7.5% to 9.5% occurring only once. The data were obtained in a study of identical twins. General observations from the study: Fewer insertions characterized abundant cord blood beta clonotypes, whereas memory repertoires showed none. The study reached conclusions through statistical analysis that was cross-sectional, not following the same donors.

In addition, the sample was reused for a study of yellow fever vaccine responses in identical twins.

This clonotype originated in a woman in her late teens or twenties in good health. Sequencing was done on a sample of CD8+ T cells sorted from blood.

The CDR3 is CSAISLGQVSYNEQFF. As DNA, the CDR3 is TGCAGTGCTATTTCGCTAGGCCAGGTCTCCTACAATGAGCAGTTCTTC. J is TRBJ2-1 and V is TRBV20-1; D gene unclear. The germline CDR1 and CDR2 sequences are DFQATT and SNEGSKA (reference sequence). The CDR3 totals 16 residues. The germline V and J ends were trimmed by 4 bases and 0 bases, with 16 bases remaining between them.